This TCR beta chain comes out of a study of blood T cell repertoires in COVID-19. Turning to the study itself: PBMCs, B-cell-depleted T cells, or T cells were the source of the cDNA or gDNA that made up the material.

V lost 5 bases and J 4 bases, leaving 11 bases between the germline ends. Germline assignment: CDR1 MDHEN and CDR2 SYDVKM. The CDR3 extends over 13 amino acids. Study processing details: Reference gene primer amplification gave estimated nucleated cell counts. Sequencing used immunoSEQ multiplex PCR; TCRdb keeps in-frame clones, though not all of them. The V and J calls and clone size were taken over from that table, and D and trimming were inferred from the DNA. The table lists 250,000 or so clones, around nine tenths of them singletons. This clone came up once. This TCR came from a man aged 40-49 years with active or convalescent COVID-19. The sequenced material came from peripheral blood. The chain links TRBV28 to TRBJ1-2; no reliable D call. The CDR3 bases are TGTGCCAGCAGTAGTACGGGGTTCTATGGCTACACCTTC. Its translation: CASSSTGFYGYTF.